This T cell receptor beta chain was recovered during a study of cytomegalovirus exposure and HLA in healthy donors. Notes on the study in general: With high specificity and sensitivity, the classifier reportedly diagnosed cytomegalovirus status. Researchers catalogued 164 TCR beta chains as cytomegalovirus-associated. An analysis that came later showed most CMV-associated TCR beta chains appearing HLA-restricted.

PCR was performed using 60 Vbeta and 13 Jbeta primers. Measured with immunoSEQ multiplex PCR; TCRdb has only the in-frame clones, and not every one. The sample has just under 250,000 clones, roughly 87% seen once. Worth noting for this clone: The antigen remains undetermined.

CDR3 length: 17 amino acids. From germline, CDR1 is SGHTA and CDR2 FQGTGA. V gave up 4 bases and J gave up 1 base, with 20 bases separating them. The chain uses TRBV7-3 and TRBJ2-7; maybe TRBD2 (6 bases). The receptor was isolated from a woman between 40 and 55 years old in good health and CMV-seropositive. The sequencing input was PBMCs. CDR3 sequence (DNA): TGTGCCAGCAGCTCAACCCGAGGGGACTTAGTATCCTACGAGCAGTACTTC. Translating it yields CASSSTRGDLVSYEQYF. The entire variable domain, with the rest obtained from reference TRBV7-3 and TRBJ2-7, is as follows: GAGVSQTPSNKVTEKGKYVELRCDPISGHTALYWYRQSLGQGPEFLIYFQGTGAADDSGLPNDRFFAVRPEGSVSTLKIQRTERGDSAVYLCASSSTRGDLVSYEQYFGPGTRLTVT.